Sequencing of this T cell receptor (beta chain) was carried out in a study of OX40 agonist ivuxolimab in advanced cancers. Study-level background: The patients received agonistic anti-OX40 (CD134) antibody ivuxolimab. Past anti-PD-1, anti-PD-L1 or anti-CTLA-4 therapy was accepted, and 30% to 45% had received some.

The CDR3 totals 16 residues. Germline CDR1 is MNHEY and CDR2 is SMNVEV (reference sequence). Between the trimmed V and J ends, which lost 5 bases and 0 bases, there was a span of 16 bases. The table came from immunoSEQ multiplex PCR; TCRdb's copy has only in-frame clones and leaves some out. The data show around 10,000 clones, 80% to 90% seen once. The sequences come from CD4+ or CD8+ T cells sorted from blood, collected in a trial of the OX40 agonist ivuxolimab. This chain joins TRBV27 and TRBJ2-5; D is possibly TRBD2 (5 bases). The clonotype originates from an adult with an advanced solid tumor such as melanoma, head and neck, liver or kidney cancer. The CDR3 DNA reads TGTGCCAGCAGTGCCGCCCTTGGACTCCACCAAGAGACCCAGTACTTC. It yields the protein CASSAALGLHQETQYF.